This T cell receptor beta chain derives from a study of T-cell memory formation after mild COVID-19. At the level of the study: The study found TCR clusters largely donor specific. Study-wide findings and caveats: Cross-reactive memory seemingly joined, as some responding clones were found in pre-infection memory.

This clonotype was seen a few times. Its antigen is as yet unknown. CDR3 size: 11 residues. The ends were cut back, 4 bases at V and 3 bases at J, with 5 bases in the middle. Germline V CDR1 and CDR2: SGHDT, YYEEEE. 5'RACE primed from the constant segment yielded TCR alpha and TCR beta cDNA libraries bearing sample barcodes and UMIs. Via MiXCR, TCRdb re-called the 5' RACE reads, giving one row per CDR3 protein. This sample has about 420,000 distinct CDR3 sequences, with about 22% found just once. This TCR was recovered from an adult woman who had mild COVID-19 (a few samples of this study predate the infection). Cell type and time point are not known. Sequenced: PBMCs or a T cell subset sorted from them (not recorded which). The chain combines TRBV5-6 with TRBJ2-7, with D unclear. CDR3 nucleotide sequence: TGTGCCAGCAGCCGCTTCTACGAGCAGTACTTC. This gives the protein CASSRFYEQYF.